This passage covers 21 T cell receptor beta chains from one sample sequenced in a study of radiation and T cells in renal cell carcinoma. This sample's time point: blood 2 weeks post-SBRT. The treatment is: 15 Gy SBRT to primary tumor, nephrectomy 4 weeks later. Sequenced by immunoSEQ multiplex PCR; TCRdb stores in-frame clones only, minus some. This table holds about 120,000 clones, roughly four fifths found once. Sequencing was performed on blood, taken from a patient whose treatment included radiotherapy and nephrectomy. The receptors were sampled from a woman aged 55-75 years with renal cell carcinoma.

In DNA form, the CDR3 reads TGCAGCGTTGTCGGCCTAGCGGGGGCCCCCTACGAGCAGTACTTC. Its protein is CSVVGLAGAPYEQYF. The rearrangement joins TRBV29-1 to TRBJ2-7, with 10 bases matching TRBD2. Germline lookup yields CDR1 SQVTM and CDR2 ANQGSEA. Trimming at V came to 4 bases and at J to 2 bases, leaving 8 bases not matched to a gene. This CDR3 region has 15 residues.

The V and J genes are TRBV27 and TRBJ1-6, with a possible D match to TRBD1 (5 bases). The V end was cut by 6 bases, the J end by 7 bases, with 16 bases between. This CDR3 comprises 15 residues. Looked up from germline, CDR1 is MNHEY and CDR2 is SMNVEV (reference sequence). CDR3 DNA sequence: TGTGCCAGCAGAGACATAGGGGACCCAAATTCACCCCTCCACTTT. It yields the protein CASRDIGDPNSPLHF.

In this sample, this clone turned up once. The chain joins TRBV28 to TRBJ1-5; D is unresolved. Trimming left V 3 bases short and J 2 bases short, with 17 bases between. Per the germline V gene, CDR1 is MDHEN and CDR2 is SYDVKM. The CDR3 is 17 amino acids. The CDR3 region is CASSFDPLRFGNQPQHF. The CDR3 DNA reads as TGTGCCAGCAGTTTTGACCCCCTACGTTTTGGCAATCAGCCCCAGCATTTT.

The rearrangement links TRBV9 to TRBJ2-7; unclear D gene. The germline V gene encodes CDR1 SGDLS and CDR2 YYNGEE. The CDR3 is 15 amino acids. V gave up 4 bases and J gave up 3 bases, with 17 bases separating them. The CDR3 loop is CASSFRPGPGYEQYF. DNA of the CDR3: TGTGCCAGCAGCTTCCGACCCGGGCCTGGCTACGAGCAGTACTTC.

CDR3 DNA: TGTGCCAGCATATGGCGACCGGGACAGGGAAACACCGGGGAGCTGTTTTTT. This translates into CASIWRPGQGNTGELFF. The chain uses TRBV2 and TRBJ2-2; 9 positions agree with TRBD1. Losses at the gene ends were 7 bases for V and 2 bases for J; bases not matched to a gene: 11. This CDR3 comprises 17 residues. Germline values: CDR1 SNHLY, CDR2 FYNNEI.

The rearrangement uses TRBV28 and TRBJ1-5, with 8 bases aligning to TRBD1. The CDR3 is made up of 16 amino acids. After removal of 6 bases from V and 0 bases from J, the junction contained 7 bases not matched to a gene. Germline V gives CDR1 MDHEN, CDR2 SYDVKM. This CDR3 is CASSPGQGGSNQPQHF. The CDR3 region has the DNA TGTGCCAGCAGCCCAGGACAGGGAGGTAGCAATCAGCCCCAGCATTTT.

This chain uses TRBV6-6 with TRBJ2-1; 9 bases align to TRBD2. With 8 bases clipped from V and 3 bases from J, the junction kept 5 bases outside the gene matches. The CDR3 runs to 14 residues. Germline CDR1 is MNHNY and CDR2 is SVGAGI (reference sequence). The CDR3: CASHLAGNYNEQFF. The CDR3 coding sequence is TGTGCCAGCCACCTAGCGGGGAACTACAATGAGCAGTTCTTC.

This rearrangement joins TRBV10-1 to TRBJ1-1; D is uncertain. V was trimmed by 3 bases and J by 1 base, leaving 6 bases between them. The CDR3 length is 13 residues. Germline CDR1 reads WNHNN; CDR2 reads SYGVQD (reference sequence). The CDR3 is CASSDKWNTEAFF. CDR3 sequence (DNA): TGCGCCAGCAGTGATAAATGGAACACTGAAGCTTTCTTT.

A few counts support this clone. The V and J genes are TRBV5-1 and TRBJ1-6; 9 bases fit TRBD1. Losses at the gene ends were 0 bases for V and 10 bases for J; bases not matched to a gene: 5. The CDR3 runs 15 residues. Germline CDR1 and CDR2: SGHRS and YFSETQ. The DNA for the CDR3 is TGCGCCAGCAGCTTGGGGGACAGGGTGGGATCACCCCTCCACTTT. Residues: CASSLGDRVGSPLHF.

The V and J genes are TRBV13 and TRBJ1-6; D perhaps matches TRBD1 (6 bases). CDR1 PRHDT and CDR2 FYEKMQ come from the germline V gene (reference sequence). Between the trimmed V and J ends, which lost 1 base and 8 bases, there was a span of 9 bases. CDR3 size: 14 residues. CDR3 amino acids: CASSLDRVDSPLHF. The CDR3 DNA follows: TGTGCCAGCAGCTTAGACAGGGTTGATTCACCCCTCCACTTT.

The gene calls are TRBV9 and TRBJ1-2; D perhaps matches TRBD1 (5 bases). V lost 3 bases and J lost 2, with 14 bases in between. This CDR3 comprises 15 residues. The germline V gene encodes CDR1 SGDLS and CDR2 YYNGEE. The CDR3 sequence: CASSEQDGINYGYTF. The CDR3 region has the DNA TGTGCCAGCAGCGAACAGGACGGGATAAACTATGGCTACACCTTC.

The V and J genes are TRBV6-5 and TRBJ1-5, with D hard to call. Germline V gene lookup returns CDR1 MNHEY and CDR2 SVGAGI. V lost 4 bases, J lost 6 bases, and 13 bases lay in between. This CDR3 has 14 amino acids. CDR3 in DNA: TGTGCCAGCAGTTTCCATGTGAGTAGTCAGCCCCAGCATTTT. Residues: CASSFHVSSQPQHF.

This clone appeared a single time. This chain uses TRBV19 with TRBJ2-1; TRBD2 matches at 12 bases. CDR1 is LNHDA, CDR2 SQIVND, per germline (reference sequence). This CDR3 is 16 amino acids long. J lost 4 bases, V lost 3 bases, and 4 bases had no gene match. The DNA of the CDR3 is TGTGCCAGTAGTATTCTAGCGGGGGGGCAATACAATGAGCAGTTCTTC. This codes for CASSILAGGQYNEQFF.

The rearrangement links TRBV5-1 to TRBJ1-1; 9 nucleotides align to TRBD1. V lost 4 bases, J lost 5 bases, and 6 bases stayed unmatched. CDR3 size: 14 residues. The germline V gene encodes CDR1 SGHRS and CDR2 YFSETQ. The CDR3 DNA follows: TGCGCCAGCAGCCCCAGACAGGGGGGAACTGAAGCTTTCTTT. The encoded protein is CASSPRQGGTEAFF.

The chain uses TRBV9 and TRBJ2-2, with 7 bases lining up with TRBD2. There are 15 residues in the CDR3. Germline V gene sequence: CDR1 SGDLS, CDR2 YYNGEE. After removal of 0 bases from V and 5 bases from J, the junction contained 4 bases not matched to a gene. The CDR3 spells CASSVGAGRTGELFF. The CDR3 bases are TGTGCCAGCAGCGTAGGAGCGGGGCGGACCGGGGAGCTGTTTTTT. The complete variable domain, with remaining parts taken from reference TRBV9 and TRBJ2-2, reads DSGVTQTPKHLITATGQRVTLRCSPRSGDLSVYWYQQSLDQGLQFLIQYYNGEERAKGNILERFSAQQFPDLHSELNLSSLELGDSALYFCASSVGAGRTGELFFGEGSRLTVL.

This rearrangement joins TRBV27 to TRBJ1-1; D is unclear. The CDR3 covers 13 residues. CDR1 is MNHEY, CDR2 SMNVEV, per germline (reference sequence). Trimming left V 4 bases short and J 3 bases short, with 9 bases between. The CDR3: CASSSTLHTEAFF. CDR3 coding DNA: TGTGCCAGCAGTTCCACCCTGCACACTGAAGCTTTCTTT.

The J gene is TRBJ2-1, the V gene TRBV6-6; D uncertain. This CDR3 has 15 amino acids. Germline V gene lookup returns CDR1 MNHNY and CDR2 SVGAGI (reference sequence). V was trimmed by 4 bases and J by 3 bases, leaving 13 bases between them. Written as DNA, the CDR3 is TGTGCCAGCAGTTTAGTCGGGCAGTACTACAATGAGCAGTTCTTC. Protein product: CASSLVGQYYNEQFF.

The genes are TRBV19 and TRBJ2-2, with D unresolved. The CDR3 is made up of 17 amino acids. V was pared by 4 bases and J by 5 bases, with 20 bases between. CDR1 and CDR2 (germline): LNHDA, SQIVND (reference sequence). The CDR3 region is CASSSPYSVVLTGELFF. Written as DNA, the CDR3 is TGTGCCAGTAGTAGTCCTTACTCGGTAGTGTTGACCGGGGAGCTGTTTTTT.

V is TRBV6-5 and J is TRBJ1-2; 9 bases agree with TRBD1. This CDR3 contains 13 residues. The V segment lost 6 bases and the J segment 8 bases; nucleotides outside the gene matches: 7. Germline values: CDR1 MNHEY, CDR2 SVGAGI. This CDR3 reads CASRPDRGRGYTF. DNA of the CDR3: TGTGCCAGCAGACCCGACAGGGGGAGGGGCTACACCTTC.

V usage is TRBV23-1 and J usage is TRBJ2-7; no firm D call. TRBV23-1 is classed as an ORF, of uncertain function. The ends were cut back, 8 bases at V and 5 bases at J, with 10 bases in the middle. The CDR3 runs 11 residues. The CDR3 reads CASVPSHEQYF. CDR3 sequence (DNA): TGCGCCAGCGTCCCTTCGCACGAGCAGTACTTC.

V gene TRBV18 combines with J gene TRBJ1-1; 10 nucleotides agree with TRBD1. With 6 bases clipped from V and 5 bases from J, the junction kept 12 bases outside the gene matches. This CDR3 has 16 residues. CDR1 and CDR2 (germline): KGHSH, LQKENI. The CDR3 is CASSLRDRGLRTEAFF. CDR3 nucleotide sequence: TGTGCCAGCTCCCTCCGGGACAGGGGCTTAAGGACTGAAGCTTTCTTT.